Presented here are 9 T cell receptor beta chains from one specimen sequenced in a study of CD8 T cells in Susac syndrome (dated by TCRdb to about 2019). The receptor library was made with the immunoSEQ multiplex PCR assay. RNA was extracted using the RNeasy kit, and roughly 0.5 to 1 microgram was reverse transcribed with random hexamers. Using fastp trimming at Q25 and MiXCR clonotype assembly, TCRdb reanalyzed the public sequencing data and kept in-frame beta chains. Identical CDR3 protein sequences are pooled into one entry, listed with their most common genes and DNA. The table for this sample lists roughly 190,000 distinct CDR3 sequences; under 95% of them were counted only once. Roughly 0.096% of the sample comes from the top ten. The specimen sequenced was CD4+ T cells from PBMCs. The receptors stem from a human donor in good health.

This sequence joins TRBV5-6 and TRBJ2-1, with D unresolved. Germline V CDR1 and CDR2: SGHDT, YYEEEE. The V end was cut by 4 bases, the J end by 4 bases, with 15 bases between. This CDR3 contains 15 residues. The CDR3 bases are TGTGCCAGCAGCCCTATCTCCGCGAGTTACAATGAGCAGTTCTTC. This sequence encodes CASSPISASYNEQFF. Full variable domain (missing parts from reference TRBV5-6 and TRBJ2-1): DAGVTQSPTHLIKTRGQQVTLRCSPKSGHDTVSWYQQALGQGPQFIFQYYEEEERQRGNFPDRFSGHQFPNYSSELNVNALLLGDSALYLCASSPISASYNEQFFGPGTRLTVL.

The chain couples TRBV2 to TRBJ2-1; D not resolved. Germline loops: CDR1 SNHLY, CDR2 FYNNEI. With 4 bases removed from V and 0 bases from J, the gap between germline ends came to 10 bases. This CDR3 region has 15 residues. The CDR3 nucleotides are TGTGCCAGCAGTGTCAAGAGGAGCTCCTACAATGAGCAGTTCTTC. This codes for CASSVKRSSYNEQFF.

This clonotype has only a few counts. The V call is TRBV12-3 or TRBV12-4, the J call TRBJ2-1; no firm D call. The germline V and J ends were trimmed by 1 base and 4 bases, with 8 bases remaining between them. The CDR3 spans 14 residues. CDR3 sequence: CASSLGRSYNEQFF. CDR3 in DNA: TGTGCCAGCAGTTTAGGGCGGTCTTACAATGAGCAGTTCTTC.

The chain's CDR3 is CASSGERGLLNNEQFF. DNA for the CDR3: TGCGCCAGCAGCGGTGAACGGGGCCTCTTGAACAATGAGCAGTTCTTC. The chain combines TRBV4-1 with TRBJ2-1; D possibly matches TRBD1 or TRBD2 (5 bases each). CDR1 is MGHRA and CDR2 is YSYEKL in the germline V gene. Trimming took off 5 bases at V and 5 bases at J, with 19 bases between the two ends. The CDR3 runs to 16 residues.

The chain joins TRBV6-2 or TRBV6-3 to TRBJ2-7; D perhaps matches TRBD1 (6 bases). From germline, CDR1 is MNHEY and CDR2 SVGEGT. The CDR3 runs to 14 residues. Deletions cut 6 bases from V and 3 bases from J, with 15 bases between. DNA of the CDR3: TGTGCCAGCAGCCCTCCGGGACACCGCTACGAGCAGTACGTC. Residues: CASSPPGHRYEQYV.

V gene TRBV19 combines with J gene TRBJ2-2, with 11 bases matching TRBD2. With 3 bases clipped from V and 6 bases from J, the junction kept 9 bases outside the gene matches. Germline assignment: CDR1 LNHDA and CDR2 SQIVND (reference sequence). The CDR3 consists of 17 residues. The CDR3 region is CASSIQLAGVSPGELFF. The CDR3 DNA sequence: TGTGCCAGTAGTATTCAACTAGCGGGGGTCAGTCCCGGGGAGCTGTTTTTT.

The chain combines TRBV6-1 with TRBJ2-2; TRBD1 agrees at 8 bases. Germline CDR1 is MNHNS and CDR2 is SASEGT. V shed 6 bases and J 13 bases; nucleotides not matched to a gene: 16. This CDR3 region has 15 residues. The CDR3 region is CASSAAGQVIPGLFF. The CDR3 DNA follows: TGTGCCAGCAGCGCGGCGGGACAGGTGATTCCCGGGCTGTTTTTT.

V usage is TRBV6-5 and J usage is TRBJ2-7; a weak D match, TRBD2 (6 bases). The germline CDR1 and CDR2 sequences are MNHEY and SVGAGI. The CDR3 contains 18 residues. V lost 0 bases and J 4 bases, leaving 22 bases between the germline ends. CDR3 DNA sequence: TGTGCCAGCAGTTACTCCGTGGGGACCCGATCCCGGGGGTACGAGCAGTACTTC. Encoded protein: CASSYSVGTRSRGYEQYF.

The V gene is TRBV2, the J gene TRBJ1-6, with D maybe TRBD1 (6 bases). This CDR3 spans 14 amino acids. Germline V lookup: CDR1 SNHLY, CDR2 FYNNEI. V was trimmed by 6 bases and J by 7 bases, leaving 13 bases between them. DNA of the CDR3: TGTGCCAGCAGACACAGGGATGGGAATTCACCCCTCCACTTT. Translating gives CASRHRDGNSPLHF.